This record covers a single T cell receptor beta chain. The V gene end was trimmed by 10 bases and the J gene end by 5 bases; junction bases not matched to a gene: 10. CDR1 KGHDR and CDR2 SFDVKD come from the germline V gene. The CDR3 totals 14 residues. This sample is drawn from a study of blood T cell repertoires in COVID-19. As for the study in general: T cells, B-cell-depleted T cells, or PBMCs supplied cDNA or gDNA.

Data came from immunoSEQ multiplex PCR; TCRdb stores just in-frame clones and leaves some out. The data contain over 130,000 clones, approximately 86% of them singletons. The V call is TRBV24-1, the J call TRBJ2-3; 8 bases align to TRBD1. The receptor was isolated from a man aged 65 to 79 with acute or convalescent COVID-19. The sequencing input was peripheral blood. The CDR3 nucleotides read TGTGCCACGGCGGGACAGGCGGCGGGAGATACGCAGTATTTT. This encodes CATAGQAAGDTQYF.